What follows are 14 T cell receptor beta chains derived from one specimen sequenced in a study of human thymus T cells. Corrective cardiac operations yielded the resected thymus tissue. TCRdb keeps only in-frame clones here, not all; method: immunoSEQ multiplex PCR. The top ten hold 0.031% of the sample, which has 78,000 or so clones, around 96% seen once. What was sequenced was thymus tissue. The receptors derive from a boy under three years old with a congenital heart defect but otherwise immunologically healthy.

This chain links TRBV7-9 with TRBJ1-2; D not resolved. With 1 base removed from V and 7 bases from J, the gap between germline ends came to 10 bases. The CDR3 is made up of 13 amino acids. The V gene's germline CDR1 is SEHNR and CDR2 FQNEAQ (reference sequence). The chain's CDR3 is CASSLERESGYTF. For the CDR3, the DNA is TGTGCCAGCAGCTTAGAACGGGAATCTGGCTACACCTTC.

The chain recombines TRBV5-6 with TRBJ2-5; the D gene is possibly TRBD1 (5 bases). The V and J ends lost 3 bases and 2 bases respectively, with 14 bases between them. Germline CDR1 SGHDT, CDR2 YYEEEE. The CDR3 is 15 amino acids. Here the CDR3 reads CASSSLGQPQETQYF. CDR3 DNA: TGTGCCAGCAGCTCCCTGGGGCAGCCACAAGAGACCCAGTACTTC.

This chain connects TRBV14 to TRBJ1-1; 9 bases match TRBD1. The ends lost 3 bases at V and 4 bases at J; junction bases unmatched: 3. Germline assignment: CDR1 SGHDN and CDR2 FVKESK. This CDR3 region has 14 residues. The chain's CDR3 is CASSQGQGGTEAFF. CDR3 coding DNA: TGTGCCAGCAGCCAGGGACAGGGAGGCACTGAAGCTTTCTTT. Full variable domain (missing parts from reference TRBV14 and TRBJ1-1): EAGVTQFPSHSVIEKGQTVTLRCDPISGHDNLYWYRRVMGKEIKFLLHFVKESKQDESGMPNNRFLAERTGGTYSTLKVQPAELEDSGVYFCASSQGQGGTEAFFGQGTRLTVV.

This sequence joins TRBV28 and TRBJ1-1; D is unresolved. CDR3 length: 16 amino acids. V was clipped by 3 bases and J by 2 bases, with 16 bases between them. Germline lookup yields CDR1 MDHEN and CDR2 SYDVKM. The CDR3 nucleotides read TGTGCCAGCAGTTTCGGACCCGCGCCGGGAAACACTGAAGCTTTCTTT. Translating gives CASSFGPAPGNTEAFF.

Here the CDR3 reads CASSLDPKAGAYIQYF. As DNA, the CDR3 is TGTGCCAGCAGCTTAGACCCGAAGGCGGGGGCGTACATTCAGTACTTC. The gene calls are TRBV7-9 and TRBJ2-4; the D gene is possibly TRBD2 (7 bases). Germline loops: CDR1 SEHNR, CDR2 FQNEAQ (reference sequence). The CDR3 extends over 16 amino acids. Deletions cut 1 base from V and 8 bases from J, with 18 bases between.

This clone appeared a single time. The DNA of the CDR3 is TGCAGTTCTTGGAGGGGAACTAATCCTCCCTCCGAGCAGTACTTC. Encoded protein: CSSWRGTNPPSEQYF. This chain joins TRBV29-1 and TRBJ2-7, with D possibly being TRBD2 (6 bases). The germline gives CDR1 SQVTM, CDR2 ANQGSEA. The CDR3 contains 15 residues.

The count of this clone is one. J is TRBJ1-5 and V is TRBV2, with D possibly being TRBD1 (5 bases). The CDR3 spans 17 residues. V lost 4 bases to trimming and J lost 0 bases, with 16 bases between them. The germline CDR1 and CDR2 sequences are SNHLY and FYNNEI. CDR3 region: CASSGGRPPHSNQPQHF. CDR3 coding DNA: TGTGCCAGCAGTGGGGGCAGGCCCCCACATAGCAATCAGCCCCAGCATTTT.

This chain connects TRBV29-1 to TRBJ2-5, with D uncertain. The ends were cut back, 4 bases at V and 3 bases at J, with 21 bases in the middle. Germline CDR1 reads SQVTM; CDR2 reads ANQGSEA. The CDR3 consists of 16 residues. DNA of the CDR3: TGCAGCGTTGCAACATGGGCCGCGAACCAGGAAGAGACCCAGTACTTC. Its translation is CSVATWAANQEETQYF.

The chain uses TRBV5-1 and TRBJ1-2; D possibly corresponds to TRBD1 (5 bases). Germline values: CDR1 SGHRS, CDR2 YFSETQ. Trimming took 10 bases from V and 3 from J, leaving 13 bases between them. The CDR3 runs to 12 residues. CDR3 DNA sequence: TGCGCCGTCCGGGGCAGAGACTATGGCTACACCTTC. Translating it yields CAVRGRDYGYTF.

The chain carries TRBV10-3 and TRBJ2-1, with 9 positions matching TRBD1. This CDR3 has 14 amino acids. V trimming: 6 bases; J trimming: 5 bases; junction bases outside the gene matches: 5. Germline V CDR1 and CDR2: ENHRY, SYGVKD. CDR3 nucleotide sequence: TGTGCCATCAGAGGGGACAGGGCCCACAATGAGCAGTTCTTC. Protein sequence: CAIRGDRAHNEQFF.

The J gene is TRBJ2-4, the V gene TRBV6-1, with 9 nucleotides matching TRBD1. CDR3 length equals 17 residues. J was trimmed by 6 bases and V by 4 bases; bases with no gene match: 13. The V gene's germline CDR1 is MNHNS and CDR2 SASEGT. CDR3 in DNA: TGTGCCAGCAGTGGGTACGGGGACAGGGCCTTTTTAAACATTCAGTACTTC. This codes for CASSGYGDRAFLNIQYF.

This clone appeared a single time. The V call is TRBV19, the J call TRBJ1-2, with a weak D call TRBD1 (6 bases). CDR3 length equals 16 residues. Germline V gives CDR1 LNHDA, CDR2 SQIVND (reference sequence). The V and J ends lost 4 bases and 0 bases respectively, with 15 bases between them. The CDR3 is CASSTFPGVANYGYTF. CDR3 sequence (DNA): TGTGCCAGTAGTACATTTCCAGGGGTAGCTAACTATGGCTACACCTTC.

The chain couples TRBV5-6 to TRBJ2-6; possibly TRBD1 or TRBD2 for D (5 bases each). This CDR3 contains 16 residues. Germline V gene data show CDR1 as SGHDT and CDR2 as YYEEEE. V lost 6 bases and J lost 0, with 13 bases in between. The CDR3 sequence is CASKGPTPSGANVLTF. The CDR3 nucleotides are TGTGCCAGCAAGGGACCCACTCCCTCTGGGGCCAACGTCCTGACTTTC.

The chain recombines TRBV11-2 with TRBJ1-1, with no clear D. The V gene lost 0 bases and the J gene lost 1 base, with 12 bases spanning the gap. This CDR3 region has 16 residues. Germline CDR1 reads SGHAT; CDR2 reads FQNNGV. The CDR3 DNA reads as TGTGCCAGCAGCTTAGACGGTGCACGCCGGAACACTGAAGCTTTCTTT. Translated: CASSLDGARRNTEAFF.